Following are 26 T cell receptor beta chains from one sample sequenced in a study of T cell changes during pregnancy in multiple sclerosis. Generated by immunoSEQ multiplex PCR, the TCRdb table keeps only in-frame clones and is missing some. The table lists around 78,000 clones, 90% to 95% of them singletons. Sequences were derived from peripheral blood, sampled in the third trimester of pregnancy. These receptors were taken from a female donor in good health, enrolled as a control in a pregnancy study.

This clone came up once. The rearrangement uses TRBV7-2 and TRBJ2-1, with TRBD2 identical over 10 bases. The junction had 4 bases not matched to a gene; V was cut back by 4 bases and J by 4 bases. The CDR3 is 15 residues long. CDR1 SGHTA and CDR2 FQGNSA come from the germline V gene. CDR3 sequence: CASSSSGSAYNEQFF. In nucleotides, the CDR3 is TGTGCCAGCAGCTCTAGCGGGAGTGCTTACAATGAGCAGTTCTTC.

The V gene is TRBV16, the J gene TRBJ1-5; TRBD1 is a possible D gene (5 bases). The germline V and J ends were trimmed by 2 bases and 4 bases, with 9 bases remaining between them. CDR3 length: 14 amino acids. CDR1 and CDR2 from the germline V gene are KGHSY and FQNENV. The CDR3 sequence is CASSQGRVNQPQHF. CDR3 DNA: TGTGCCAGCAGCCAAGGCAGGGTAAATCAGCCCCAGCATTTT.

The chain combines TRBV19 with TRBJ2-7, with TRBD2 identical over 9 bases. V shed 7 bases, J shed 1 base, and the junction held 8 bases outside the gene matches. Germline loops: CDR1 LNHDA, CDR2 SQIVND (reference sequence). The CDR3 length is 15 residues. The CDR3 DNA sequence: TGTGCCAGTATTGGCGGGCTAGCGGGGTCCTACGAGCAGTACTTC. The encoded protein is CASIGGLAGSYEQYF.

This chain's CDR3 is CASSLAAGFLLNSYEQYF. DNA of the CDR3: TGTGCCAGCAGCTTGGCGGCAGGGTTTCTCCTTAACTCCTACGAGCAGTACTTC. The chain is built from TRBV5-6 and TRBJ2-7; D may be TRBD1 (5 bases). The CDR3 loop spans 18 amino acids. Trimming removed 0 bases from V and 0 bases from J, with 19 bases in between. Germline CDR1 and CDR2: SGHDT and YYEEEE.

This chain joins TRBV2 and TRBJ1-6, with D perhaps TRBD1 (5 bases). Germline V CDR1 and CDR2: SNHLY, FYNNEI. CDR3 length: 15 amino acids. V was cut by 4 bases and J by 7 bases, with 14 bases left in between. As DNA, the CDR3 is TGTGCCAGCAGTGGTCAGGGAGGGATGAATTCACCCCTCCACTTT. Its translation: CASSGQGGMNSPLHF.

The chain combines TRBV4-2 with TRBJ1-4; perhaps TRBD1 as D (6 bases). Trimming took 0 bases from V and 3 from J, leaving 17 bases between them. CDR1 LGHNA and CDR2 YNFKEQ come from the germline V gene. The CDR3 spans 18 residues. In DNA, the CDR3 is TGTGCCAGCAGCCAAGATGGTGGCGGGGGGCGAGCTAATGAAAAACTGTTTTTT. Amino acids: CASSQDGGGGRANEKLFF.

This clone is a singleton in its sample. The V call is TRBV2, the J call TRBJ2-3; D unresolved. The CDR3 length is 12 residues. Looked up from germline, CDR1 is SNHLY and CDR2 is FYNNEI. V lost 8 bases and J lost 4, with 10 bases in between. The CDR3 protein is CASGRIPDTQYF. DNA for the CDR3: TGTGCCAGCGGGCGAATCCCAGATACGCAGTATTTT. Drawing the rest from reference TRBV2 and TRBJ2-3, the complete variable domain is EPEVTQTPSHQVTQMGQEVILRCVPISNHLYFYWYRQILGQKVEFLVSFYNNEISEKSEIFDDQFSVERPDGSNFTLKIRSTKLEDSAMYFCASGRIPDTQYFGPGTRLTVL.

The V call is TRBV5-4, the J call TRBJ1-2; a weak D match, TRBD1 (6 bases). CDR1 and CDR2 from the germline V gene are SGHNT and YYREEE (reference sequence). The length of the CDR3 is 13 residues. Trimming stripped 0 bases from V and 5 bases from J, with 8 bases between. CDR3 sequence: CASSLDREYGYTF. The CDR3 coding sequence is TGTGCCAGCAGCTTGGACAGGGAATATGGCTACACCTTC. The full variable domain, in which reference TRBV5-4 and TRBJ1-2 provide the parts outside the CDR3, is ETGVTQSPTHLIKTRGQQVTLRCSSQSGHNTVSWYQQALGQGPQFIFQYYREEENGRGNFPPRFSGLQFPNYSSELNVNALELDDSALYLCASSLDREYGYTFGSGTRLTVV.

In this sample, this clone turned up once. This rearrangement joins TRBV6-6 to TRBJ2-7, with 10 bases lining up with TRBD2. CDR1 is MNHNY and CDR2 is SVGAGI in the germline V gene (reference sequence). After removal of 0 bases from V and 3 bases from J, the junction contained 5 bases not matched to a gene. The length of the CDR3 is 16 residues. CDR3 DNA sequence: TGTGCCAGCAGTTACTCTCGGACTAGCGGAAGCTACGAGCAGTACTTC. It is translated as CASSYSRTSGSYEQYF.

V usage is TRBV28 and J usage is TRBJ1-2, with D maybe TRBD1 (6 bases). V was shortened by 1 base and J by 4 bases, with 22 bases between the two germline ends. Germline lookup yields CDR1 MDHEN and CDR2 SYDVKM. This CDR3 spans 18 amino acids. This CDR3 reads CASSLYYGRGGAVYGYTF. CDR3 DNA: TGTGCCAGCAGTTTATATTACGGGAGGGGGGGCGCAGTCTATGGCTACACCTTC.

This chain joins TRBV9 and TRBJ2-7; D is uncertain. The V gene's germline CDR1 is SGDLS and CDR2 YYNGEE. The V end was cut by 0 bases, the J end by 0 bases, with 10 bases between. The CDR3 has 15 residues. The CDR3 reads CASSVGAPSSYEQYF. In DNA form, the CDR3 reads TGTGCCAGCAGCGTAGGAGCGCCAAGCTCCTACGAGCAGTACTTC.

The chain couples TRBV30 to TRBJ2-5, with TRBD2 identical over 8 bases. Germline lookup yields CDR1 GTSNPN and CDR2 SVGIG (reference sequence). The CDR3 runs to 16 residues. The V segment lost 0 bases and the J segment 5 bases; nucleotides outside the gene matches: 11. The CDR3 nucleotides are TGTGCCTGGAGTGTAGGTAGCGGGAATCCTGGGGAGACCCAGTACTTC. The encoded protein is CAWSVGSGNPGETQYF.

The V call is TRBV7-2, the J call TRBJ1-1; D ambiguous. CDR3 length: 14 amino acids. V was pared by 1 base and J by 1 base, with 7 bases between. Germline CDR1 and CDR2: SGHTA and FQGNSA. CDR3 sequence: CASSLVEGNTEAFF. The DNA for the CDR3 is TGTGCCAGCAGCTTAGTTGAGGGGAACACTGAAGCTTTCTTT.

The V call is TRBV5-5, the J call TRBJ1-1; weak D call: TRBD1 (6 bases). V lost 3 bases, J lost 8 bases, and 11 bases lay in between. Germline loops: CDR1 SGHKS, CDR2 YYEKEE (reference sequence). This CDR3 has 12 residues. The CDR3 region has the DNA TGTGCCAGCAGCTCGGGAGGGGGGGAAGCTTTCTTT. Encoded protein: CASSSGGGEAFF.

This sequence joins TRBV4-3 and TRBJ1-1; D is unclear. The germline CDR1 and CDR2 sequences are LGHNA and YSLEER. The V end lost 0 bases, the J end lost 4 bases, and 12 bases lay between the germline ends. The CDR3 sequence is 15 residues long. CDR3 DNA: TGCGCCAGCAGCCAAGAACTGCTGAGATCCACTGAAGCTTTCTTT. Its protein product is CASSQELLRSTEAFF.

The J gene is TRBJ1-2, the V gene TRBV30; tentatively, D is TRBD1 (5 bases). In germline, CDR1 is GTSNPN, CDR2 SVGIG (reference sequence). The CDR3 totals 14 residues. V shed 0 bases and J shed 6 bases, with 14 bases lying between them. The CDR3 protein is CAWSVRQGLDGYTF. In DNA, the CDR3 is TGTGCCTGGAGTGTACGGCAGGGTTTGGATGGCTACACCTTC.

The chain has TRBV2 and TRBJ1-5; D is perhaps TRBD1 (5 bases). CDR1 SNHLY and CDR2 FYNNEI come from the germline V gene. The CDR3 sequence is 14 residues long. With 8 bases removed from V and 2 bases from J, the gap between germline ends came to 13 bases. This chain's CDR3 is CASGGRDGNQPQHF. CDR3 nucleotide sequence: TGTGCCAGCGGGGGGAGGGACGGCAATCAGCCCCAGCATTTT.

The rearrangement uses TRBV4-1 and TRBJ1-6; TRBD1 agrees at 7 bases. CDR3 length: 17 amino acids. With 0 bases clipped from V and 11 bases from J, the junction kept 13 bases outside the gene matches. CDR1 is MGHRA and CDR2 is YSYEKL in the germline V gene. The CDR3 sequence: CASSQDPNRGYVAPLHF. CDR3 DNA: TGCGCCAGCAGCCAAGATCCTAACAGGGGATATGTAGCACCCCTCCACTTT.

The chain carries TRBV6-6 and TRBJ2-7; 7 nucleotides agree with TRBD1. After removal of 4 bases from V and 2 bases from J, the junction contained 2 bases not matched to a gene. CDR1 MNHNY and CDR2 SVGAGI come from the germline V gene (reference sequence). The CDR3 has 13 amino acids. The DNA of the CDR3 is TGTGCCAGCAGTTCGACAGGGACCTACGAGCAGTACTTC. Protein: CASSSTGTYEQYF.

The chain links TRBV6-5 to TRBJ2-7; possible D gene TRBD1, 6 bases. This CDR3 is built from 13 residues. CDR1 MNHEY and CDR2 SVGAGI come from the germline V gene. Trimming pared 5 bases from V and 3 bases from J, leaving 11 bases between. The CDR3 loop is CASSQGQIYEQYF. As DNA, the CDR3 is TGTGCCAGCAGTCAAGGACAGATCTACGAGCAGTACTTC.

The chain links TRBV4-1 to TRBJ2-7; a possible D gene is TRBD2 (7 bases). The V and J ends lost 4 bases and 4 bases respectively, with 17 bases between them. This CDR3 comprises 15 residues. Germline V lookup: CDR1 MGHRA, CDR2 YSYEKL. CDR3 in amino acids: CASSLGGGAVYEQYF. In DNA form, the CDR3 reads TGCGCCAGCAGCCTAGGTGGGGGGGCCGTATACGAGCAGTACTTC.

The V gene is TRBV11-2, the J gene TRBJ1-1, with D maybe TRBD1 (6 bases). CDR3 length: 15 residues. V lost 5 bases and J lost 2, with 15 bases in between. Germline V gives CDR1 SGHAT, CDR2 FQNNGV. This CDR3 reads CASSPQGQLNTEAFF. The CDR3 nucleotides read TGTGCCAGCAGCCCACAGGGACAACTCAACACTGAAGCTTTCTTT.

The chain recombines TRBV15 with TRBJ2-7; 8 bases align to TRBD1. The trim removed 1 base at V and 1 base at J, leaving 9 bases unmatched. Germline CDR1 is LNHNV and CDR2 is YYDKDF (reference sequence). The CDR3 consists of 17 residues. CDR3 residues: CATSRVRLRDRSYEQYF. The CDR3 DNA follows: TGTGCCACCAGCAGAGTAAGACTCCGGGACAGGTCCTACGAGCAGTACTTC.

As DNA, the CDR3 is TGTGCCAGTAGGAGGACTAGCGGGGGGGAGACCCAGTACTTC. It is translated as CASRRTSGGETQYF. The chain employs TRBV19 and TRBJ2-5; TRBD2 matches at 14 bases. Per the germline V gene, CDR1 is LNHDA and CDR2 is SQIVND (reference sequence). CDR3 size: 14 residues. With 6 bases clipped from V and 5 bases from J, the junction kept 2 bases outside the gene matches.

The V gene is TRBV25-1, the J gene TRBJ1-5, with D unclear. Germline V CDR1 and CDR2: MGHDK, SYGVNS. CDR3 length: 15 amino acids. Trimming removed 4 bases at V and 3 bases at J, with 13 bases between. The CDR3 sequence: CASSGSWANNQPQHF. As DNA, the CDR3 is TGTGCCAGCAGTGGATCGTGGGCGAACAATCAGCCCCAGCATTTT.

The chain combines TRBV10-2 with TRBJ2-5; 11 nucleotides line up with TRBD2. V was clipped by 5 bases and J by 5 bases; unmatched bases: 4. CDR1 WSHSY and CDR2 SAAADI come from the germline V gene. The CDR3 runs to 14 residues. The CDR3 loop reads CASSLAGGRETQYF. DNA for the CDR3: TGCGCCAGCAGTTTAGCGGGGGGGCGGGAGACCCAGTACTTC.